Below are 7 T cell receptor beta chains sequenced from a single sample in a study of T cell repertoires in cytomegalovirus infection. Their cognate antigens are unknown. TCRdb passed the reads through MiXCR, listing each CDR3 protein once. This repertoire shows 800,000 to 950,000 distinct CDR3 sequences, 32% found once; its top ten account for around 12%. Sample: cultured CD8+ T cells from PBMCs, taken from culture after CMV antigen stimulation. These receptors were collected from a human donor in good health (CMV status not recorded). Some clones in this sample may be carry-over from other donors' samples.

About this clonotype itself: A read error may account for a junction end that differs from germline. The CDR3 DNA reads TGTGCCAGCAGTGAACCGGGACAGGGTGATGATCAGTTCTTC. Its protein is CASSEPGQGDDQFF. The V call is TRBV27, the J call TRBJ2-1, with TRBD1 matching over 9 bases. This CDR3 is built from 14 residues. The germline V gene encodes CDR1 MNHEY and CDR2 SMNVEV (reference sequence).

The chain couples TRBV7-8 to TRBJ2-1; the match to TRBD1 covers 9 bases. Looked up from germline, CDR1 is SGHVS and CDR2 is FQNEAQ. V dropped 1 base and J dropped 4; count of bases not matched to a gene: 5. The CDR3 is made up of 16 amino acids. CDR3 protein: CASSLVWDRVYNEQFF. CDR3 DNA: TGTGCCAGCAGCTTAGTTTGGGACAGGGTGTACAATGAGCAGTTCTTC.

The V and J genes are TRBV5-5 and TRBJ2-2, with D possibly TRBD1 on 5 matching bases. Germline V CDR1 and CDR2: SGHKS, YYEKEE (reference sequence). The CDR3 extends over 15 amino acids. Deletions cut 4 bases from V and 2 bases from J, with 12 bases between. CDR3 coding DNA: TGTGCCAGCAGCGCCGACAGCGTAAACACCGGGGAGCTGTTTTTT. Protein: CASSADSVNTGELFF. The variable domain in full, completed from reference TRBV5-5 and TRBJ2-2, reads DAGVTQSPTHLIKTRGQQVTLRCSPISGHKSVSWYQQVLGQGPQFIFQYYEKEERGRGNFPDRFSARQFPNYSSELNVNALLLGDSALYLCASSADSVNTGELFFGEGSRLTVL.

This clonotype was recorded only once. This rearrangement joins TRBV10-3 to TRBJ1-6; D is possibly TRBD1 (5 bases). Germline V gene lookup returns CDR1 ENHRY and CDR2 SYGVKD. V lost 2 bases to trimming and J lost 3 bases, with 14 bases between them. This CDR3 has 17 residues. CDR3 in amino acids: CAISEDLSGDYNSPLHF. CDR3 nucleotides: TGTGCCATCAGTGAGGACCTCTCGGGGGACTATAATTCACCCCTCCACTTT.

This clonotype was observed a handful of times. The chain uses TRBV6-1 and TRBJ1-1; 10 bases fit TRBD1. The J segment lost 5 bases and the V segment lost 5 bases, leaving 11 bases of the junction unmatched. The CDR3 runs to 16 residues. CDR1 is MNHNS, CDR2 SASEGT, per germline. In nucleotides, the CDR3 is TGTGCCAGCAGTCCGCGGACAGGGGGGATTAGGACTGAAGCTTTCTTT. Its protein is CASSPRTGGIRTEAFF.

CDR3 coding DNA: TGTGCCAGCAGCTGGCAGGATATCAACACCGGGGAGCTGTTTTTT. Protein sequence: CASSWQDINTGELFF. V usage is TRBV7-2 and J usage is TRBJ2-2; D is unresolved. From germline, CDR1 is SGHTA and CDR2 FQGNSA. V was cut by 4 bases and J by 2 bases, with 11 bases left in between. This CDR3 is built from 15 residues. Complete variable domain (other parts from reference TRBV7-2 and TRBJ2-2): GAGVSQSPSNKVTEKGKDVELRCDPISGHTALYWYRQSLGQGLEFLIYFQGNSAPDKSGLPSDRFSAERTGGSVSTLTIQRTQQEDSAVYLCASSWQDINTGELFFGEGSRLTVL.

The chain combines TRBV4-1 with TRBJ2-3; D call uncertain. Trimming pared 1 base from V and 1 base from J, leaving 6 bases between. The germline V gene has CDR1 MGHRA and CDR2 YSYEKL. The CDR3 is 14 amino acids. CDR3 region: CASSQVGGTDTQYF. The CDR3 DNA sequence: TGCGCCAGCAGCCAAGTCGGCGGCACAGATACGCAGTATTTT.